A selection of T cell receptor beta chains follows, all from one sample in a study of T cell repertoires in cytomegalovirus infection. TCRdb processed the reads anew with MiXCR; each CDR3 protein has one entry. The table lists under 850,000 distinct CDR3 sequences, 35% of them singletons. The sample comprised PBMCs. The receptors originated from a human donor in good health (CMV status not recorded). Some clones in this sample may be carry-over from other donors' samples. CDR3s include the opening cysteine and the closing phenylalanine or tryptophan. Rows may omit the clone size; those that give it use once, few, many or a size class.

abundance	v_gene	j_gene	CDR3aa
.	TRBV12-3/TRBV12-4	TRBJ1-1	CASSLITAANTEAFF
.	TRBV3-1	TRBJ1-4	CASSPQEDDEKLFF
.	TRBV7-2	TRBJ2-1	CASSPQAGGAYNEQFF
few	TRBV5-1	TRBJ2-2	CASSLEGSSNTGELFF
few	TRBV20-1	TRBJ2-3	CSARDWGQGEDTQYF
.	TRBV2	TRBJ2-3	CASSLIAGAEDTQYF
many	TRBV12-3/TRBV12-4	TRBJ2-7	CASSLITAYEQYF
.	TRBV7-2	TRBJ2-7	CASSLERRKQYF
few	TRBV7-2	TRBJ2-7	CASSLSGSGSVEQYF
few	TRBV12-3/TRBV12-4	TRBJ1-2	CASSILGVHYGYTF
few	TRBV7-8	TRBJ1-3	CASRAGDSSGNTIYF
.	TRBV28	TRBJ2-7	CASSRLSGSYEQYF
.	TRBV11-2	TRBJ1-3	CASSLGRGGLLGSGNTIYF
few	TRBV6-1	TRBJ1-4	CASSTGTDATNEKLFF
.	TRBV7-2	TRBJ2-1	CANSLEGGTSGRREQFF
.	TRBV7-6	TRBJ2-5	CASSPRQYQETQYF
.	TRBV5-4	TRBJ1-2	CASSRELNYGYTF
few	TRBV11-2	TRBJ1-6	CASSSGGQGQSPLHF
.	TRBV7-3	TRBJ2-7	CASNSPSLPRDVHEQYF
.	TRBV18	TRBJ1-1	CASSPSRRGKGNTEAFF
many	TRBV7-2	TRBJ2-3	CASSPQGREDTQYF
few	TRBV25-1	TRBJ2-5	CASSESDRDKETQYF
few	TRBV7-1	TRBJ2-3	CASSQGTGGRGFTDTQYF
few	TRBV7-8	TRBJ2-2	CASSHTSGANTGELFF
once	TRBV20-1	TRBJ2-1	CSARDSTSGRANEQFF
.	TRBV27	TRBJ1-2	CASSYSPANYGYTF
.	TRBV28	TRBJ1-6	CARSWAGNSPLHF
few	TRBV6-5	TRBJ2-2	CASARLTGFAGELFF
.	TRBV2	TRBJ1-5	CASSVNNDQPQHF
few	TRBV20-1	TRBJ2-5	CSARGPGMQETQYF